This T cell receptor (beta chain) was captured by sequencing in a study of cytomegalovirus exposure and HLA in healthy donors. The table lists this clone with a few counts. The antigen remains unidentified. The donors were members of the validation cohort, which comprised about 130 subjects and was separate from the first cohort of about 700 subjects. Study results and caveats: In a later analysis, first-cohort TCR clusters were found to tend to co-occur in the 90 to 150 validation repertoires. Associated with cytomegalovirus, according to the listing, were 164 TCR beta chains.

Assay used: immunoSEQ multiplex PCR; TCRdb lists only in-frame clones, some missing. The table records under 400,000 clones, about nine tenths of them present only once. Germline V lookup: CDR1 SGHTA, CDR2 FQGNSA. J lost 3 bases, V lost 4 bases, and 6 bases had no gene match. CDR3 length: 14 amino acids. Sequenced input: PBMCs. This sequence was found in a woman aged 18-35 years in good health and CMV-seronegative. The chain has TRBV7-2 and TRBJ2-7, with 7 bases lining up with TRBD2. The DNA of the CDR3 is TGTGCCAGCAGCTCGAGGTGGGGGGGCTACGAGCAGTACTTC. It codes for CASSSRWGGYEQYF. The variable domain in full, with the rest retrieved from reference TRBV7-2 and TRBJ2-7, is GAGVSQSPSNKVTEKGKDVELRCDPISGHTALYWYRQSLGQGLEFLIYFQGNSAPDKSGLPSDRFSAERTGGSVSTLTIQRTQQEDSAVYLCASSSRWGGYEQYFGPGTRLTVT.